The following is a T cell receptor beta chain sequence with its context. Its antigen is undetermined. V lost 4 bases and J lost 6; bases outside the gene matches: 13. Germline V gives CDR1 SGHNT, CDR2 YYREEE (reference sequence). The CDR3 is made up of 18 amino acids. These data belong to a study of identifying expanded T cells in peripheral blood. Study-level findings and limits: About 1.3 clones differed between technical replicates, versus approximately 17 and 20 over time. Approximately two-week clone count variance significantly increased as total template count grew.

Assay used: immunoSEQ multiplex PCR; TCRdb lists only in-frame clones, some missing. The data show about 97,000 clones, about 83% seen once. Collection occurred without any documented infections or immune events in donors. Sequenced input: blood. This clonotype was obtained from a person between 18 and 75 years old in good health. This sequence joins TRBV5-4 and TRBJ2-1; 13 nucleotides agree with TRBD2. The CDR3 here is CASSTLQTSGGSLNEQFF. In DNA form, the CDR3 reads TGTGCCAGCAGCACCCTCCAGACTAGCGGGGGGTCCCTCAATGAGCAGTTCTTC. Together with reference TRBV5-4 and TRBJ2-1, the CDR3 gives the full variable domain: ETGVTQSPTHLIKTRGQQVTLRCSSQSGHNTVSWYQQALGQGPQFIFQYYREEENGRGNFPPRFSGLQFPNYSSELNVNALELDDSALYLCASSTLQTSGGSLNEQFFGPGTRLTVL.